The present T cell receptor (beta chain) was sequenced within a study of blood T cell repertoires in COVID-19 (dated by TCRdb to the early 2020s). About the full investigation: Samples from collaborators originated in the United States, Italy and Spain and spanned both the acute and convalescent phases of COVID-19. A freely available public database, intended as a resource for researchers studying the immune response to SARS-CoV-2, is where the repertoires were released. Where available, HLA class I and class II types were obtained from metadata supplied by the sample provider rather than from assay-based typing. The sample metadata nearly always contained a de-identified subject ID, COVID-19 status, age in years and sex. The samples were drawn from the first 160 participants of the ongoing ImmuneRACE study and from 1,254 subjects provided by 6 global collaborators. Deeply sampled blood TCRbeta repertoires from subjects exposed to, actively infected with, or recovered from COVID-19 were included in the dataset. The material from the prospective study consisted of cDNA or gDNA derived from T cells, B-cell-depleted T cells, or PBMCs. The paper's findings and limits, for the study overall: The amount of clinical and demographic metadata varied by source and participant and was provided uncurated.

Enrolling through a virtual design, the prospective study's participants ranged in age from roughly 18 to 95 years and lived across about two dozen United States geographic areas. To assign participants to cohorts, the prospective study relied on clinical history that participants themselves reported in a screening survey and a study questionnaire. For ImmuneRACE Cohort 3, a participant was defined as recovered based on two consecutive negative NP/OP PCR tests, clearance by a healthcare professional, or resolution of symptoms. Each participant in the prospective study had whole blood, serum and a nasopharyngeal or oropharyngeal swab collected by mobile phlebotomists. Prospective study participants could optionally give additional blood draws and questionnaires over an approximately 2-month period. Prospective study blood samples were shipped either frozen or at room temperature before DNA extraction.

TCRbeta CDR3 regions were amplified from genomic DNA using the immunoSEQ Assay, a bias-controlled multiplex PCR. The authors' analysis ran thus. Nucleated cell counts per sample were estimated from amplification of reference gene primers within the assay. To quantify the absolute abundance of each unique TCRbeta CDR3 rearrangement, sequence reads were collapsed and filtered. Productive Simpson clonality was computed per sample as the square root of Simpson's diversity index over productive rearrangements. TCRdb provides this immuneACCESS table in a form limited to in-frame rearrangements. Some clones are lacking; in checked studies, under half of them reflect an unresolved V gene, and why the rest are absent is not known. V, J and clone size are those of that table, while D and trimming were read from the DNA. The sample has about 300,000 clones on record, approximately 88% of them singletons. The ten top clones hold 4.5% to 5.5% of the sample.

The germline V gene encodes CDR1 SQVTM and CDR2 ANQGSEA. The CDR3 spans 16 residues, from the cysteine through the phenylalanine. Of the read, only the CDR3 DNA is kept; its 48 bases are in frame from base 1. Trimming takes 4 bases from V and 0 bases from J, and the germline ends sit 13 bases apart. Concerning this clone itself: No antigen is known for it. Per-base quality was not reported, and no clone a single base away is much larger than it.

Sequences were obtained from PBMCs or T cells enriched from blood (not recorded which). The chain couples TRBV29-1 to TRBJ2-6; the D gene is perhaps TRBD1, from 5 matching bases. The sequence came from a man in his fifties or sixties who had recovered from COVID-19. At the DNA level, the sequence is TGCAGCGTTGTACCCGACAGTCGCTCTGGGGCCAACGTCCTGACTTTC. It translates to CSVVPDSRSGANVLTF.